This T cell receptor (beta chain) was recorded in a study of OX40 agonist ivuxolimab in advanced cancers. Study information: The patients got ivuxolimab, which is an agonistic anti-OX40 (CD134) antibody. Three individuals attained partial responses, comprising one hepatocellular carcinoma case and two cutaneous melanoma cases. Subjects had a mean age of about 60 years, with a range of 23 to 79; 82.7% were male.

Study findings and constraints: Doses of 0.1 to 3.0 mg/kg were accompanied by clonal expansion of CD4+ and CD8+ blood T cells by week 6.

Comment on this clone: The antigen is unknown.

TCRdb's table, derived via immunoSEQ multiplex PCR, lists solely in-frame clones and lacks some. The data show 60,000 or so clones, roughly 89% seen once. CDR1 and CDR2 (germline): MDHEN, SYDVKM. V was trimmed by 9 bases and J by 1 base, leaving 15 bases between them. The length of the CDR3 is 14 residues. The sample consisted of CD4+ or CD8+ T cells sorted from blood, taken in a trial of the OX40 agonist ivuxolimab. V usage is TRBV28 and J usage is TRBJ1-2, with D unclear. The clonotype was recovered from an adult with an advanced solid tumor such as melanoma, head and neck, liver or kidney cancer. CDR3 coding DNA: TGTGCCAGTAGGATCCTGGAAAGTAACTATGGCTACACCTTC. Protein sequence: CASRILESNYGYTF.